This T cell receptor (beta chain) appears in the sequencing data of a study of CD4 T cell repertoires in COVID-19. Study context: CFSE-low cells expanded 10 to 11 days with IL-2, then restimulated with other coronavirus spikes.

The study, taken as a whole, reports: Several top expanded SARS-CoV-2-reactive clonotypes were shared by two or three memory subsets. SARS-CoV and/or HKU1 spike cultures shared between 7 and 25% of SARS-CoV-2 clonotypes.

A word on this clone: What it recognizes is unknown.

Method: immunoSEQ multiplex PCR; TCRdb's copy keeps in-frame clones and lacks some. Found here are 65,000 to 95,000 clones, around four fifths of them singletons; the top ten hold about 0.61%. This CDR3 contains 13 residues. Trimming removed 6 bases at V and 0 bases at J, with 8 bases between. Sequencing was done directly on freshly isolated, uncultured memory T cells. The sample consisted of CD4+ T cells from peripheral blood, taken after recovery from COVID-19. V is TRBV12-3 or TRBV12-4 and J is TRBJ1-1; possibly TRBD1 for D (6 bases). The TCR was taken from a human donor who had COVID-19. CDR3 nucleotides: TGTGCCAGCAGCCGACAGGTGAACACTGAAGCTTTCTTT. It translates to CASSRQVNTEAFF.